Below are 24 T cell receptor beta chains sequenced from a single sample in a study of blood T cell repertoires in COVID-19. Produced via immunoSEQ multiplex PCR; TCRdb's table is partial and in-frame only. In the table there are about 190,000 clones, roughly four fifths of which are singletons. What was sequenced was peripheral blood. The origin of the receptors is a woman aged 40 to 50 with acute or convalescent COVID-19.

The V call is TRBV3-1 (or the pseudogene TRBV3-2), the J call TRBJ1-6, with 8 bases fitting TRBD1. Germline V gene lookup returns CDR1 LGHDT and CDR2 YNNKEL (reference sequence). Trimming cost V 4 bases and J 9 bases; bases outside gene matches: 8. The length of the CDR3 is 15 residues. The CDR3 here is CASSLQGGVSSPLHF. DNA for the CDR3: TGTGCCAGCAGCCTACAGGGGGGTGTAAGTTCACCCCTCCACTTT.

The V and J genes are TRBV20-1 and TRBJ2-1, with D uncertain. Germline lookup yields CDR1 DFQATT and CDR2 SNEGSKA (reference sequence). V lost 3 bases to trimming and J lost 12 bases, with 12 bases between them. The CDR3 runs to 11 residues. DNA of the CDR3: TGCAGTGCTAGCCCGTTCAGCGCGCAGTTCTTC. It yields the protein CSASPFSAQFF.

CDR3 nucleotide sequence: TGTGCCAGCAGCACGCAGGGGGGAAACACCATATATTTT. Amino acid sequence: CASSTQGGNTIYF. The chain has TRBV7-3 and TRBJ1-3, with a tentative D call TRBD1 (6 bases). Trimming took off 5 bases at V and 4 bases at J, with 9 bases between the two ends. CDR1 and CDR2 from the germline V gene are SGHTA and FQGTGA. This CDR3 comprises 13 residues.

V and J are TRBV28 and TRBJ1-4, with D unresolved. The CDR3 is 14 residues long. Germline CDR1 reads MDHEN; CDR2 reads SYDVKM. V was shortened by 4 bases and J by 3 bases, with 9 bases between the two germline ends. The CDR3 reads CASSWAPANEKLFF. The CDR3 DNA reads as TGTGCCAGCAGTTGGGCTCCGGCTAATGAAAAACTGTTTTTT.

This chain uses TRBV18 with TRBJ2-1, with unresolved D. CDR1 is KGHSH, CDR2 LQKENI, per germline. Trimming stripped 4 bases from V and 3 bases from J, with 10 bases between. The CDR3 is 14 residues long. The DNA of the CDR3 is TGTGCCAGCTCACGCGGAGACCTCTACAATGAGCAGTTCTTC. The encoded protein is CASSRGDLYNEQFF.

The J gene is TRBJ2-7, the V gene TRBV7-9; D gene uncertain. Germline CDR1 reads SEHNR; CDR2 reads FQNEAQ (reference sequence). V was cut by 4 bases and J by 7 bases, with 11 bases left in between. The CDR3 is 12 residues long. CDR3 loop: CASSSNPTEQYF. CDR3 nucleotide sequence: TGTGCCAGCAGCTCCAATCCTACTGAGCAGTACTTC.

This clone was seen a handful of times. The chain uses TRBV2 and TRBJ2-7; no clear D gene. V lost 11 bases and J 0 bases, leaving 14 bases between the germline ends. The CDR3 has 13 amino acids. Germline V gene sequence: CDR1 SNHLY, CDR2 FYNNEI. Written as DNA, the CDR3 is TGTGCCTCTCGGATAGCAAACTCCTACGAGCAGTACTTC. Protein sequence: CASRIANSYEQYF.

The J gene is TRBJ1-4, the V gene TRBV6-5, with D perhaps TRBD1 (6 bases). Germline V gene lookup returns CDR1 MNHEY and CDR2 SVGAGI. V lost 6 bases and J lost 5, with 16 bases in between. The CDR3 runs to 15 residues. The CDR3 region is CASRTTGSGNEKLFF. The CDR3 nucleotides are TGTGCCAGCAGGACCACAGGGAGTGGGAATGAAAAACTGTTTTTT.

This chain joins TRBV7-9 and TRBJ2-7; possible D gene TRBD2, 6 bases. The CDR3 has 15 residues. The germline gives CDR1 SEHNR, CDR2 FQNEAQ (reference sequence). The V end lost 8 bases, the J end lost 2 bases, and 19 bases lay between the germline ends. The CDR3 coding sequence is TGTGCCAGCGGCGTGCCGGGGGTGAATACCTACGAGCAGTACTTC. This sequence encodes CASGVPGVNTYEQYF.

J is TRBJ1-5 and V is TRBV19, with D unclear. The germline gives CDR1 LNHDA, CDR2 SQIVND (reference sequence). This CDR3 contains 15 residues. V lost 5 bases and J 9 bases, leaving 20 bases between the germline ends. The CDR3 spells CASSPREITWGPQHF. In DNA form, the CDR3 reads TGTGCCAGTAGTCCCCGGGAAATAACGTGGGGGCCCCAGCATTTT.

The chain links TRBV7-2 to TRBJ2-7; the match to TRBD1 covers 9 bases. The ends lost 2 bases at V and 7 bases at J; junction bases unmatched: 3. CDR3 length: 13 amino acids. The V gene's germline CDR1 is SGHTA and CDR2 FQGNSA. CDR3 in amino acids: CASSLNRGLEQYF. In DNA form, the CDR3 reads TGTGCCAGCAGCTTAAACAGGGGGCTTGAGCAGTACTTC. Using reference TRBV7-2 and TRBJ2-7 for the parts outside the CDR3, the full variable domain is GAGVSQSPSNKVTEKGKDVELRCDPISGHTALYWYRQSLGQGLEFLIYFQGNSAPDKSGLPSDRFSAERTGGSVSTLTIQRTQQEDSAVYLCASSLNRGLEQYFGPGTRLTVT.

This chain uses TRBV10-3 with TRBJ1-3, with D tentatively TRBD1 (5 bases). There are 12 residues in the CDR3. Germline V gene data show CDR1 as ENHRY and CDR2 as SYGVKD. V shed 6 bases and J shed 2 bases, with 5 bases lying between them. The CDR3 sequence: CAIRTAGNTIYF. CDR3 bases: TGTGCCATCAGGACAGCTGGAAACACCATATATTTT.

The chain combines TRBV18 with TRBJ1-2; 10 nucleotides line up with TRBD1. This CDR3 has 16 residues. Germline V lookup: CDR1 KGHSH, CDR2 LQKENI. The J segment lost 4 bases and the V segment lost 6 bases, leaving 11 bases of the junction unmatched. As DNA, the CDR3 is TGTGCCAGCTCGTATGAAGGGACAGGGGCACGCTATGGCTACACCTTC. Translated, it gives CASSYEGTGARYGYTF. The full variable domain, in which reference TRBV18 and TRBJ1-2 provide the parts outside the CDR3, is NAGVMQNPRHLVRRRGQEARLRCSPMKGHSHVYWYRQLPEEGLKFMVYLQKENIIDESGMPKERFSAEFPKEGPSILRIQQVVRGDSAAYFCASSYEGTGARYGYTFGSGTRLTVV.

V and J are TRBV5-6 and TRBJ2-7; the D gene is possibly TRBD2 (6 bases). Trimming took off 4 bases at V and 6 bases at J, with 14 bases between the two ends. Per germline, CDR1 SGHDT and CDR2 YYEEEE. The CDR3 spans 13 residues. CDR3 sequence: CASSQGLLVEQYF. CDR3 DNA sequence: TGTGCCAGCAGCCAGGGACTGCTTGTCGAGCAGTACTTC. Combining the CDR3 with reference TRBV5-6 and TRBJ2-7 gives the whole variable domain DAGVTQSPTHLIKTRGQQVTLRCSPKSGHDTVSWYQQALGQGPQFIFQYYEEEERQRGNFPDRFSGHQFPNYSSELNVNALLLGDSALYLCASSQGLLVEQYFGPGTRLTVT.

V gene TRBV28 combines with J gene TRBJ1-6; D unresolved. The CDR3 covers 13 residues. CDR1 and CDR2 from the germline V gene are MDHEN and SYDVKM. Trimming left V 4 bases short and J 14 bases short, with 15 bases between. The CDR3 DNA sequence: TGTGCCAGCAGTTCTATTGGCAGGATAGCCCTCCACTTT. It encodes CASSSIGRIALHF.

This rearrangement joins TRBV11-1 to TRBJ1-4, with TRBD1 as a possible D gene (5 bases). This CDR3 contains 11 residues. Germline V gene sequence: CDR1 SGHAT, CDR2 FQDESV (reference sequence). V was trimmed by 5 bases and J by 13 bases, leaving 11 bases between them. CDR3 protein: CASSQEGRLFF. The CDR3 coding sequence is TGTGCCAGCAGCCAGGAGGGACGACTGTTTTTT.

V and J are TRBV27 and TRBJ2-2; TRBD1 might be the D (6 bases). With 1 base removed from V and 4 bases from J, the gap between germline ends came to 7 bases. There are 14 residues in the CDR3. CDR1 and CDR2 from the germline V gene are MNHEY and SMNVEV (reference sequence). CDR3 sequence reads: CASSLYRVTGELFF. The DNA for the CDR3 is TGTGCCAGCAGTTTATACAGGGTCACCGGGGAGCTGTTTTTT.

There are a few counts of this clone. The J gene is TRBJ2-2, the V gene TRBV5-1; D possibly corresponds to TRBD2 (5 bases). CDR1 is SGHRS and CDR2 is YFSETQ in the germline V gene. The CDR3 loop spans 15 amino acids. The V end was cut by 4 bases, the J end by 1 base, with 11 bases between. CDR3 sequence reads: CASSEGHRNTGELFF. CDR3 in DNA: TGCGCCAGCAGCGAGGGCCATCGGAACACCGGGGAGCTGTTTTTT. The full variable domain, with the rest looked up from reference TRBV5-1 and TRBJ2-2, is KAGVTQTPRYLIKTRGQQVTLSCSPISGHRSVSWYQQTPGQGLQFLFEYFSETQRNKGNFPGRFSGRQFSNSRSEMNVSTLELGDSALYLCASSEGHRNTGELFFGEGSRLTVL.

V gene TRBV5-5 combines with J gene TRBJ1-5; D not certain. The CDR3 contains 18 residues. V lost 0 bases and J 3 bases, leaving 19 bases between the germline ends. Germline V lookup: CDR1 SGHKS, CDR2 YYEKEE (reference sequence). The CDR3 DNA sequence: TGTGCCAGCAGCTTGGATGACTGGACTCACCAAGACAATCAGCCCCAGCATTTT. It yields the protein CASSLDDWTHQDNQPQHF.

This clone was seen a handful of times. The CDR3: CASSQEVLARRAFF. In DNA, the CDR3 is TGTGCCAGCAGCCAAGAGGTATTGGCTAGGAGAGCTTTCTTT. This chain uses TRBV3-1 (or the pseudogene TRBV3-2) with TRBJ1-1; unclear D gene. The V end lost 0 bases, the J end lost 10 bases, and 15 bases lay between the germline ends. Germline lookup yields CDR1 LGHDT and CDR2 YNNKEL (reference sequence). The CDR3 is 14 residues long.

This clone was observed once. V is TRBV2 and J is TRBJ1-1, with D perhaps TRBD1 (6 bases). V lost 10 bases and J 0 bases, leaving 12 bases between the germline ends. The CDR3 has 13 amino acids. From germline, CDR1 is SNHLY and CDR2 FYNNEI. The CDR3 bases are TGTGCCACCCCAGAGGGGGTGAACACTGAAGCTTTCTTT. Protein product: CATPEGVNTEAFF.

V gene TRBV5-1 combines with J gene TRBJ2-1; D unresolved. This CDR3 spans 16 amino acids. V was clipped by 2 bases and J by 0 bases, with 12 bases between them. CDR1 is SGHRS and CDR2 is YFSETQ in the germline V gene. CDR3 amino acids: CASSFPLSSSYNEQFF. The CDR3 bases are TGCGCCAGCAGCTTCCCCCTTAGCAGCTCCTACAATGAGCAGTTCTTC. Using reference TRBV5-1 and TRBJ2-1 for the parts outside the CDR3, the full variable domain is KAGVTQTPRYLIKTRGQQVTLSCSPISGHRSVSWYQQTPGQGLQFLFEYFSETQRNKGNFPGRFSGRQFSNSRSEMNVSTLELGDSALYLCASSFPLSSSYNEQFFGPGTRLTVL.

This rearrangement joins TRBV28 to TRBJ2-3; no clear D. Germline CDR1 MDHEN, CDR2 SYDVKM. Trimming removed 4 bases at V and 4 bases at J, with 6 bases between. This CDR3 spans 12 amino acids. The CDR3 DNA reads as TGTGCCAGCAGTTCCGCGGCAGATACGCAGTATTTT. Its protein is CASSSAADTQYF.

The CDR3 region has the DNA TGTGCCAGCAAGAGGAACAGGGGGGACACTGAAGCTTTCTTT. The encoded protein is CASKRNRGDTEAFF. The chain uses TRBV7-2 and TRBJ1-1; 8 bases agree with TRBD1. Germline CDR1 and CDR2: SGHTA and FQGNSA. V gave up 7 bases and J gave up 3 bases; unmatched junction bases: 7. CDR3 length equals 14 residues.